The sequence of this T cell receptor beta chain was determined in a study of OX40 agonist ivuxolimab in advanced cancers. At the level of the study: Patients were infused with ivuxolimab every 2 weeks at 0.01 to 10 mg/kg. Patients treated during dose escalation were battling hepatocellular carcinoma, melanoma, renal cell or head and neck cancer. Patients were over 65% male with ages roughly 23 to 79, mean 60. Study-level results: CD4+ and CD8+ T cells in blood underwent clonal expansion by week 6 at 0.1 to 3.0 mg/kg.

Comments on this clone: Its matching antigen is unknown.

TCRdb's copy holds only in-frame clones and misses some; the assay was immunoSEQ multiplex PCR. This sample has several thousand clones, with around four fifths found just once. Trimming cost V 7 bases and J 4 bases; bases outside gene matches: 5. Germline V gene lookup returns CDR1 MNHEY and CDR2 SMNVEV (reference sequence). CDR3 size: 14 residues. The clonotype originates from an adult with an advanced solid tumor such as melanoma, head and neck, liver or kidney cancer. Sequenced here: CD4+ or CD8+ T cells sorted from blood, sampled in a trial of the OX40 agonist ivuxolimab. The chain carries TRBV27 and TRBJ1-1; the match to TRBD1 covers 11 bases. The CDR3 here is CASNTGTGGTEAFF. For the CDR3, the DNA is TGTGCCAGCAATACCGGGACAGGGGGCACTGAAGCTTTCTTT.